This T cell receptor beta chain was profiled in a study of blood T cell repertoires in COVID-19. This CDR3 contains 15 residues. V lost 1 base to trimming and J lost 2 bases; unmatched junction nucleotides: 5. Germline V gene data show CDR1 as SGHDT and CDR2 as YYEEEE. Sequencing was performed with immunoSEQ multiplex PCR; in TCRdb, only in-frame clones are kept and a portion is missing. In the table there are fewer than 45,000 clones, 91% of which are singletons. This receptor was obtained from a woman between 25 and 40 years old in a cohort sampled during active COVID-19. The rearrangement links TRBV5-6 to TRBJ2-7; 8 nucleotides match TRBD2. The specimen sequenced was peripheral blood. As DNA, the CDR3 is TGTGCCAGCAGCTTGTACCGGGAGGGGCCCTACGAGCAGTACTTC. Its translation: CASSLYREGPYEQYF. The full variable domain, its missing parts supplied by reference TRBV5-6 and TRBJ2-7, is DAGVTQSPTHLIKTRGQQVTLRCSPKSGHDTVSWYQQALGQGPQFIFQYYEEEERQRGNFPDRFSGHQFPNYSSELNVNALLLGDSALYLCASSLYREGPYEQYFGPGTRLTVT.